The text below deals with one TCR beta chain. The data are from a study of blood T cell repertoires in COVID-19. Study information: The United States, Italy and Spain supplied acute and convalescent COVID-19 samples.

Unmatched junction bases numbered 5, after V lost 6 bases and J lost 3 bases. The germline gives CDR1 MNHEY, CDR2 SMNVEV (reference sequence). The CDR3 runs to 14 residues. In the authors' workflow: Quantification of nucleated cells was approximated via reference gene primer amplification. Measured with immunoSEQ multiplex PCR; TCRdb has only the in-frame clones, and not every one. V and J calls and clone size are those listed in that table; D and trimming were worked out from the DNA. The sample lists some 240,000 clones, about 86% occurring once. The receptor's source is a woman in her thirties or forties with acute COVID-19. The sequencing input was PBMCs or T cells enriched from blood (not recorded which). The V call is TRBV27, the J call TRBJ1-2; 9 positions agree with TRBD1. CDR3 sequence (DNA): TGTGCCAGCAGGCTAACAGGGGGCTACTATGGCTACACCTTC. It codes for CASRLTGGYYGYTF.